The present T cell receptor (beta chain) was sequenced within a study of memory CD4+ T cells and cytomegalovirus serostatus. The sort gate was single viable CD3+CD4+CD8-CD45RO+ cells for memory CD4+ T cells. The CDR3 is made up of 12 amino acids. This clone showed up just once. TCRdb keeps only in-frame clones here, not all; method: immunoSEQ multiplex PCR. The sample holds about 61,000 clones, 75% to 90% seen once. J is TRBJ2-7 and V is TRBV1; the table calls TRBD2, which could not be checked here. TRBV1 is flagged as a pseudogene. The TCR comes from an adult in good health and CMV-seronegative. The sample taken for sequencing was memory CD4+ T cells from blood. In DNA, the CDR3 is TGCACCAGCAGCCTGGGGGGCTACGAGCAGTACTTC. Its protein is CTSSLGGYEQYF.